Included here is one T cell receptor beta chain sequence, with context. TCRdb keeps only in-frame clones here, not all; method: immunoSEQ multiplex PCR. The sample carries some 150,000 clones, more than 70% recorded once. This sample is drawn from a study of T cell responses to AZD1222 COVID-19 vaccine. Germline V CDR1 and CDR2: MNHEY, SVGAGI. There are 13 residues in the CDR3. V was cut by 5 bases and J by 7 bases, with 11 bases left in between. This sequence originates from an adult who received the AZD1222 COVID-19 vaccine. The chain links TRBV6-5 to TRBJ1-4; maybe TRBD1 (6 bases). The source material was peripheral blood, sampled 28 days after the second AZD1222 dose. The CDR3 region is CASSRGAGEKLFF. The CDR3 nucleotides are TGTGCCAGCAGTCGGGGGGCTGGTGAAAAACTGTTTTTT.